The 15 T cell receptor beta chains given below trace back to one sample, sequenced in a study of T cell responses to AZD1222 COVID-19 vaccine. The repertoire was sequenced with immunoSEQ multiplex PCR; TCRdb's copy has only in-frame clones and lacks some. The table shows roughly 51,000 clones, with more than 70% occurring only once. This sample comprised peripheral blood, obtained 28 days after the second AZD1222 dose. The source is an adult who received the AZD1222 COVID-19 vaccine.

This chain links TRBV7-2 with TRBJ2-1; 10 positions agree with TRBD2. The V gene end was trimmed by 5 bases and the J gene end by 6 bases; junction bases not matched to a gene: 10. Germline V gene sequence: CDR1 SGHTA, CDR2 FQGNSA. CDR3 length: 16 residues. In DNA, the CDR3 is TGTGCCAGCAGCCTACGAGCGGGAGGGGGTGGCAATGAGCAGTTCTTC. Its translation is CASSLRAGGGGNEQFF.

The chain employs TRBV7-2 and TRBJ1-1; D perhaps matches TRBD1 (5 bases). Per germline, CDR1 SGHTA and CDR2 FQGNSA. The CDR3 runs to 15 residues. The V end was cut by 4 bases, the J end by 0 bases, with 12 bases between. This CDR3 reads CASSSQMGLNTEAFF. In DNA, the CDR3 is TGTGCCAGCAGCTCCCAGATGGGGCTGAACACTGAAGCTTTCTTT.

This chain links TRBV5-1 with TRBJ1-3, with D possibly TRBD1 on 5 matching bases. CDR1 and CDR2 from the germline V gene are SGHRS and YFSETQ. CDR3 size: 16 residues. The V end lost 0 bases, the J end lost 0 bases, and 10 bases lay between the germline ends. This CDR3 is CASSLGDSSSGNTIYF. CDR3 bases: TGCGCCAGCAGCTTGGGGGACTCCAGCTCTGGAAACACCATATATTTT.

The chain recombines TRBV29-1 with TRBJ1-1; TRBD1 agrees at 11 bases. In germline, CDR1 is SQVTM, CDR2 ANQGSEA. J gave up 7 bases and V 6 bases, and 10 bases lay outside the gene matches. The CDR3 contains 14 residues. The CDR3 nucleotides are TGCAGCGTCTCCGGACAGGGGGCGCGTAATGAAGCTTTCTTT. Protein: CSVSGQGARNEAFF.

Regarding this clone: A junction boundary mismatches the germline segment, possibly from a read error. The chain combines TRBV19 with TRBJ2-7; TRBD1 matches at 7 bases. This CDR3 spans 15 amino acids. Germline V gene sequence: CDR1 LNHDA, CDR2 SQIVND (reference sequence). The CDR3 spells CASSVDRVGSYEQYF. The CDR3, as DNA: TGTGCCAGTAGTGTAGACAGGGTAGGTTCCTACGAGCAGTACTTC.

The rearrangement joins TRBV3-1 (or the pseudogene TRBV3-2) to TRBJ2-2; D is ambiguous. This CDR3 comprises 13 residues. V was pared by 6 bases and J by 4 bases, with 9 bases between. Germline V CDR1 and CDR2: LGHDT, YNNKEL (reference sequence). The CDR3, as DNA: TGTGCCAGCAGTCATTTTGGCACCGGGGAGCTGTTTTTT. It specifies CASSHFGTGELFF.

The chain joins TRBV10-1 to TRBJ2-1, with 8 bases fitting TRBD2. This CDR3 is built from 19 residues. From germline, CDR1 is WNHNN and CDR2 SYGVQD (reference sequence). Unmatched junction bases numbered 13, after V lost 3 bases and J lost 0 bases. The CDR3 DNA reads TGCGCCAGCAGTGACCCACGTGCGGGAGGTTCCTTCTCCTACAATGAGCAGTTCTTC. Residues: CASSDPRAGGSFSYNEQFF.

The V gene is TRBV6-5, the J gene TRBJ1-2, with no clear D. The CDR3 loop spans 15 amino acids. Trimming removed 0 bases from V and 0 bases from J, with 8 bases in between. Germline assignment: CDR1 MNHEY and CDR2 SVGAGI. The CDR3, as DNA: TGTGCCAGCAGTTACTCGTACGCAGCTAACTATGGCTACACCTTC. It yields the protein CASSYSYAANYGYTF.

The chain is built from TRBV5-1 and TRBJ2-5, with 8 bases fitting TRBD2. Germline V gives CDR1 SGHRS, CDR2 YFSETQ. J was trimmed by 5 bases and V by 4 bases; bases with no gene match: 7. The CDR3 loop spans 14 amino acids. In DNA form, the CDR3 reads TGCGCCAGCAGCCTTAGGACTAGCATGGAGACCCAGTACTTC. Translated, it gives CASSLRTSMETQYF.

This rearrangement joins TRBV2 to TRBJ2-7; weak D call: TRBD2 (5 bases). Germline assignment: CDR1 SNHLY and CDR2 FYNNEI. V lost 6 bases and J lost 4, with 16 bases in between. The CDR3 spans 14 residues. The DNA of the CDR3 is TGTGCCAGCAGGGGTGGACTGGTTCGATACGAGCAGTACTTC. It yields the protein CASRGGLVRYEQYF.

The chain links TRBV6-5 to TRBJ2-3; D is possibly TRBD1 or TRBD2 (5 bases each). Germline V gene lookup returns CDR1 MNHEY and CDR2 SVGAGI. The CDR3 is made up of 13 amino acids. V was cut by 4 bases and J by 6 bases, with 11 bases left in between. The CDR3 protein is CASSLGTGDTQYF. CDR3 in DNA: TGTGCCAGCAGTTTGGGGACCGGCGATACGCAGTATTTT.

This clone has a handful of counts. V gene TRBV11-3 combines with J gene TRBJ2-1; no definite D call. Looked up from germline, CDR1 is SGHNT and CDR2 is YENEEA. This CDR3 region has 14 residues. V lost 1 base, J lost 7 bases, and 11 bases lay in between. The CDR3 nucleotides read TGTGCCAGCAGCTTAGTCCGGACGTTAAATGAGCAGTTCTTC. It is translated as CASSLVRTLNEQFF.

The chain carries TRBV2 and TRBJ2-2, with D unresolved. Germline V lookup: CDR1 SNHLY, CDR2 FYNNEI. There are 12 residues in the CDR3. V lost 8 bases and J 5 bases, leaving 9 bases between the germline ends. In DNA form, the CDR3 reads TGTGCCAGCTCGTCCCAAACCGGGGAGCTGTTTTTT. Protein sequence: CASSSQTGELFF.

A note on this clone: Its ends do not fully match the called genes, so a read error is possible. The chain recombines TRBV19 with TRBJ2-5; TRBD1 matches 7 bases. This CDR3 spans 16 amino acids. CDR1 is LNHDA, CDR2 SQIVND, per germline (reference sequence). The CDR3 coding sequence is TGTGCTAGTAGTTACGGCACAGGGGCCGTAGGAGAGACCCAGTACTTC. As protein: CASSYGTGAVGETQYF. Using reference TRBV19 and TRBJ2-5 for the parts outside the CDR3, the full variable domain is DGGITQSPKYLFRKEGQNVTLSCEQNLNHDAMYWYRQDPGQGLRLIYYSQIVNDFQKGDIAEGYSVSREKKESFPLTVTSAQKNPTAFYLCASSYGTGAVGETQYFGPGTRLLVL.

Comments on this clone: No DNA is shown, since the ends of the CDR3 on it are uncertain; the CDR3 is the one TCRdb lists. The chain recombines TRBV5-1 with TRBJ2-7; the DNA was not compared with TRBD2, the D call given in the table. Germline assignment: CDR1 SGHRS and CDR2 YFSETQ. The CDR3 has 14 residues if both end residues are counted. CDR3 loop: CASSFGSGSYEQYF.